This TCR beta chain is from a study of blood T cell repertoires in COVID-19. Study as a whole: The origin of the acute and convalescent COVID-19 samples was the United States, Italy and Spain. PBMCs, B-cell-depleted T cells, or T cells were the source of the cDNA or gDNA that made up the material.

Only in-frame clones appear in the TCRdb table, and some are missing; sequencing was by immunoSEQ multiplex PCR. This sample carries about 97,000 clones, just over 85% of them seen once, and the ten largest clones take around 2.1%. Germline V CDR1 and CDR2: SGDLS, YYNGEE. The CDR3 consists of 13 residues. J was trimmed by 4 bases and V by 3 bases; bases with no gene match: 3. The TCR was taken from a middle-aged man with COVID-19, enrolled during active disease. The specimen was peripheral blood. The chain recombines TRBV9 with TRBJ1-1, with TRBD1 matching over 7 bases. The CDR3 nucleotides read TGTGCCAGCAGCGAGGGGGCACTCACTGAAGCTTTCTTT. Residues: CASSEGALTEAFF.